The 6 T cell receptor beta chains listed next were all sequenced from one sample in a study of T cells after yellow fever vaccination. A single record per CDR3 protein comes from TCRdb applying MiXCR to the 5' RACE reads. The sample has 450,000 to 550,000 distinct CDR3 sequences, 20% to 25% seen once. The specimen was PBMCs, collected approximately 22 days after the first yellow fever vaccination. The receptors shown here come from a man between 18 and 35 years old who received the YFV17D yellow fever vaccine.

The chain recombines TRBV9 with TRBJ2-3; 15 bases fit TRBD2. Germline CDR1 reads SGDLS; CDR2 reads YYNGEE. The V and J ends lost 0 bases and 14 bases, in that order; junction bases with no gene match: 7. The CDR3 has 15 residues. CDR3 in DNA: TGTGCCAGCAGCGTAGAGGGACTAGCGGGGGGCAATCTGTATTTT. The encoded protein is CASSVEGLAGGNLYF.

The chain joins TRBV20-1 to TRBJ2-5, with TRBD1 matching over 9 bases. This CDR3 contains 14 residues. Germline CDR1 and CDR2: DFQATT and SNEGSKA (reference sequence). With V trimmed by 3 bases and J by 9 bases, 11 bases remained unmatched. The CDR3 sequence is CSASGTGRSLPQYF. The CDR3 nucleotides read TGCAGTGCTAGTGGGACAGGGCGTAGTTTGCCCCAGTACTTC.

The chain has TRBV7-2 and TRBJ2-1; D may be TRBD1 (5 bases). The CDR3 has 14 amino acids. Germline V gene sequence: CDR1 SGHTA, CDR2 FQGNSA. V lost 4 bases and J 8 bases, leaving 15 bases between the germline ends. The CDR3 loop reads CASSSLGPFHEQFF. The CDR3 DNA sequence: TGTGCCAGCAGCTCTTTGGGGCCGTTCCATGAGCAGTTCTTC. Together with reference TRBV7-2 and TRBJ2-1, the CDR3 gives the full variable domain: GAGVSQSPSNKVTEKGKDVELRCDPISGHTALYWYRQSLGQGLEFLIYFQGNSAPDKSGLPSDRFSAERTGGSVSTLTIQRTQQEDSAVYLCASSSLGPFHEQFFGPGTRLTVL.

This clonotype was observed a few times. This chain uses TRBV20-1 with TRBJ2-3; D is ambiguous. CDR3 length: 14 amino acids. V lost 0 bases, J lost 1 base, and 8 bases lay in between. The V gene's germline CDR1 is DFQATT and CDR2 SNEGSKA (reference sequence). CDR3 region: CSARDSLRTDTQYF. The CDR3 DNA follows: TGCAGTGCTAGAGATTCCCTACGCACAGATACGCAGTATTTT.

This clonotype was seen more than once but under ten times. V is TRBV5-1 and J is TRBJ1-4; a weak D match, TRBD1 (5 bases). The CDR3 runs 14 residues. Germline lookup yields CDR1 SGHRS and CDR2 YFSETQ. Deletions cut 2 bases from V and 6 bases from J, with 11 bases between. CDR3 bases: TGCGCCAGCAGCTTAGGGACTGGTTATGAAAAACTGTTTTTT. As protein: CASSLGTGYEKLFF.

The table lists this clonotype with many counts. J is TRBJ1-1 and V is TRBV12-3 or TRBV12-4, with 11 bases identical to TRBD1. Trimming removed 8 bases from V and 1 base from J; junction bases left unmatched: 9. The CDR3 has 16 residues. The CDR3 DNA reads TGTGCCAGCCCACCGCCGGGACAGGGGGGGAACACTGAAGCTTTCTTT. Amino acid sequence: CASPPPGQGGNTEAFF.